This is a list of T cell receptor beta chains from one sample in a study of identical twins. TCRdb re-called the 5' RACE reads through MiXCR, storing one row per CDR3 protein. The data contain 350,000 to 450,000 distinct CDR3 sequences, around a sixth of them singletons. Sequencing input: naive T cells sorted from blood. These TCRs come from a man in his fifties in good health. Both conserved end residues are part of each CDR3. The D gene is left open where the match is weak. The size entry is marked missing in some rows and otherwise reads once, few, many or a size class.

CDR3 DNA: TGTGCCAGCAGTTTAAGCAGGCAGACAGATACGCAGTATTTT
CDR3 protein: CASSLSRQTDTQYF
D gene: NA
clone size: many
V gene: TRBV12-3/TRBV12-4
J gene: TRBJ2-3

CDR3 DNA: TGTGCCAGCAGCTTATTCGAGAGAGTTTCTGGGGCCAACGTCCTGACTTTC
CDR3 protein: CASSLFERVSGANVLTF
D gene: NA
clone size: NA
V gene: TRBV5-6
J gene: TRBJ2-6

CDR3 DNA: TGTGCCAGTAGTATCAAATACTCCTACAATGAGCAGTTCTTC
CDR3 protein: CASSIKYSYNEQFF
D gene: NA
clone size: many
V gene: TRBV19
J gene: TRBJ2-1

CDR3 DNA: TGCGCCAGCAGCCCCCGGGCTAGCGGGAGTTTCAATGAGCAGTTCTTC
CDR3 protein: CASSPRASGSFNEQFF
D gene: TRBD2
clone size: NA
V gene: TRBV5-1
J gene: TRBJ2-1

CDR3 DNA: TGTGCCAGCAGCGTAGGGGGGTGGACTGAAGCTTTCTTT
CDR3 protein: CASSVGGWTEAFF
D gene: NA
clone size: few
V gene: TRBV9
J gene: TRBJ1-1

CDR3 DNA: TGTGCCACCCTGGGACAGGGGGCTGAAGATACGCAGTATTTT
CDR3 protein: CATLGQGAEDTQYF
D gene: TRBD1
clone size: NA
V gene: TRBV2
J gene: TRBJ2-3

CDR3 DNA: TGTGCCAGCAGTCGCATCCGGGGGTTACAAGAGACCCAGTACTTC
CDR3 protein: CASSRIRGLQETQYF
D gene: NA
clone size: few
V gene: TRBV4-2
J gene: TRBJ2-5

CDR3 DNA: TGCGCCAGCTTCCTGGGGAGCGGGAGATACACCGGGGAGCTGTTTTTT
CDR3 protein: CASFLGSGRYTGELFF
D gene: TRBD2
clone size: few
V gene: TRBV5-1
J gene: TRBJ2-2

CDR3 DNA: TGTGCCACTGGTCTCTGGGCCAACGTCCTGACTTTC
CDR3 protein: CATGLWANVLTF
D gene: NA
clone size: NA
V gene: TRBV19
J gene: TRBJ2-6

CDR3 DNA: TGCGCCAGCAGCCCAGCACCCAGACAGGGAATGAACACTGAAGCTTTCTTT
CDR3 protein: CASSPAPRQGMNTEAFF
D gene: TRBD1
clone size: NA
V gene: TRBV5-1
J gene: TRBJ1-1

CDR3 DNA: TGTGCCAGCAGCCATGCGGGGACGATGAACACTGAAGCTTTCTTT
CDR3 protein: CASSHAGTMNTEAFF
D gene: NA
clone size: NA
V gene: TRBV11-2
J gene: TRBJ1-1

CDR3 DNA: TGTGCCAGCAGCCCGTCCGGGGTGGCCGGGGAGCTGTTTTTT
CDR3 protein: CASSPSGVAGELFF
D gene: NA
clone size: many
V gene: TRBV12-3/TRBV12-4
J gene: TRBJ2-2

CDR3 DNA: TGCAGTGCTAGTTACTCCCGGCTAGCGGGCACAGATACGCAGTATTTT
CDR3 protein: CSASYSRLAGTDTQYF
D gene: TRBD2
clone size: NA
V gene: TRBV20-1
J gene: TRBJ2-3

CDR3 DNA: TGCAGCGTTGTGCGACAGATGAACACTGAAGCTTTCTTT
CDR3 protein: CSVVRQMNTEAFF
D gene: NA
clone size: NA
V gene: TRBV29-1
J gene: TRBJ1-1

CDR3 DNA: TGTGCCAGCAGAGACGCTGGGGCTTTAAGCACTGAAGCTTTCTTT
CDR3 protein: CASRDAGALSTEAFF
D gene: NA
clone size: few
V gene: TRBV6-2/TRBV6-3
J gene: TRBJ1-1

CDR3 DNA: TGTGCCATCAGTGAGTCTGGTCCTGAGGCAACTAATGAAAAACTGTTTTTT
CDR3 protein: CAISESGPEATNEKLFF
D gene: NA
clone size: few
V gene: TRBV10-3
J gene: TRBJ1-4

CDR3 DNA: TGCGCCAGCAGCCAAGGACTAGCGTCGGATACGCAGTATTTT
CDR3 protein: CASSQGLASDTQYF
D gene: TRBD2
clone size: many
V gene: TRBV5-1
J gene: TRBJ2-3

CDR3 DNA: TGCGCCAGCAGCCAAGAATCGGCCAGCACAGATACGCAGTATTTT
CDR3 protein: CASSQESASTDTQYF
D gene: NA
clone size: few
V gene: TRBV4-3
J gene: TRBJ2-3

CDR3 DNA: TGTGCCAGCAGTCCCCCTGGCGGGGGGGCCCCCGATACGCAGTATTTT
CDR3 protein: CASSPPGGGAPDTQYF
D gene: TRBD2
clone size: few
V gene: TRBV12-3/TRBV12-4
J gene: TRBJ2-3

CDR3 DNA: TGCGCCAGCAGCATGAGCGGCCCAGATACGCAGTATTTT
CDR3 protein: CASSMSGPDTQYF
D gene: NA
clone size: NA
V gene: TRBV5-1
J gene: TRBJ2-3

CDR3 DNA: TGTGCCAGCAGTTCTCGTCAAAGCGGGGGGGCGGGAGAGACCCAGTACTTC
CDR3 protein: CASSSRQSGGAGETQYF
D gene: TRBD2
clone size: many
V gene: TRBV12-3/TRBV12-4
J gene: TRBJ2-5

CDR3 DNA: TGCGCCAGCAGCTCAACAACAGGGGTGTACACCGGGGAGCTGTTTTTT
CDR3 protein: CASSSTTGVYTGELFF
D gene: TRBD1
clone size: many
V gene: TRBV5-1
J gene: TRBJ2-2

CDR3 DNA: TGTGCCAGCAGCTTAGTTGGAGGTTCGAACACTGAAGCTTTCTTT
CDR3 protein: CASSLVGGSNTEAFF
D gene: NA
clone size: few
V gene: TRBV7-2
J gene: TRBJ1-1

CDR3 DNA: TGTGCCACCAGTGATTCTCGCAGGGGGCTGGAGACCCAGTACTTC
CDR3 protein: CATSDSRRGLETQYF
D gene: TRBD1
clone size: many
V gene: TRBV24-1
J gene: TRBJ2-5

CDR3 DNA: TGTGCCAGCAGCCAGAGGGCGGCAAATCAAGAGACCCAGTACTTC
CDR3 protein: CASSQRAANQETQYF
D gene: NA
clone size: many
V gene: TRBV14
J gene: TRBJ2-5

CDR3 DNA: TGCGCCAGCAGCGGAGGGGGGGGACTATCCTACGAGCAGTACTTC
CDR3 protein: CASSGGGGLSYEQYF
D gene: NA
clone size: NA
V gene: TRBV5-1
J gene: TRBJ2-7

CDR3 DNA: TGCGCCAGCAGCTTGGTACTAGCGGGGAACAATGAGCAGTTCTTC
CDR3 protein: CASSLVLAGNNEQFF
D gene: TRBD2
clone size: NA
V gene: TRBV5-1
J gene: TRBJ2-1

CDR3 DNA: TGTGCCAGCAGCGTAGGAGACCAGGGGGTCAATGAGCAGTTCTTC
CDR3 protein: CASSVGDQGVNEQFF
D gene: TRBD1
clone size: few
V gene: TRBV9
J gene: TRBJ2-1

CDR3 DNA: TGTGCCAGCAGGGATCAGCCCCAGCATTTT
CDR3 protein: CASRDQPQHF
D gene: NA
clone size: NA
V gene: TRBV6-1
J gene: TRBJ1-5

CDR3 DNA: TGTGCCAGCAGCCCCCTGGGGGGGATGAACACCGGGGAGCTGTTTTTT
CDR3 protein: CASSPLGGMNTGELFF
D gene: TRBD2
clone size: few
V gene: TRBV5-5
J gene: TRBJ2-2

CDR3 DNA: TGTGCCACCAGCAGAGATTCCGGGATCTATGGCTACACCTTC
CDR3 protein: CATSRDSGIYGYTF
D gene: NA
clone size: few
V gene: TRBV15
J gene: TRBJ1-2

CDR3 DNA: TGTGCCAGCAGTTTACTCCCTCCGGAACAGGGGGACAATCAGCCCCAGCATTTT
CDR3 protein: CASSLLPPEQGDNQPQHF
D gene: TRBD1
clone size: many
V gene: TRBV27
J gene: TRBJ1-5

CDR3 DNA: TGTGTCAGCAGCCAACTAGCGGGAGTGTCCCACGAGCAGTACTTC
CDR3 protein: CVSSQLAGVSHEQYF
D gene: TRBD2
clone size: NA
V gene: TRBV7-2
J gene: TRBJ2-7

CDR3 DNA: TGTGCCAGTAGTATGAGAAATGAGCAGTTCTTC
CDR3 protein: CASSMRNEQFF
D gene: NA
clone size: few
V gene: TRBV19
J gene: TRBJ2-1

CDR3 DNA: TGCAGTGCTAGCAGGATGGAGAACTCCTACGAGCAGTACTTC
CDR3 protein: CSASRMENSYEQYF
D gene: NA
clone size: few
V gene: TRBV20-1
J gene: TRBJ2-7